The 19 T cell receptor beta chains in this list originate from one sample, sequenced in a study of blood T cells in healthy people across ages. With a J-beta primer mix and a sample-barcoded 5' primer, a second PCR ran 7 to 11 cycles. TCRdb re-derived calls from the 5' RACE reads in MiXCR, one entry per CDR3 protein. Counted here are about 630,000 distinct CDR3 sequences, under 25% occurring once; the ten biggest clones make up approximately 3.7%. The sample was blood. These receptors came from a man in his 70s in good health.

V and J are TRBV6-2 or TRBV6-3 and TRBJ2-5; 8 bases are a match to TRBD1. Trimming cost V 8 bases and J 7 bases; bases outside gene matches: 12. The V gene's germline CDR1 is MNHEY and CDR2 SVGEGT. CDR3 size: 14 residues. CDR3 in amino acids: CASGDRGTDGTQYF. CDR3 coding DNA: TGTGCCAGCGGAGACAGGGGTACCGATGGGACCCAGTACTTC.

The chain couples TRBV5-1 to TRBJ2-7, with D possibly TRBD1 on 6 matching bases. Judging by the DNA end, TRBJ2-1 fits better; the J call may be wrong. The CDR3 has 17 residues. Germline CDR1 and CDR2: SGHRS and YFSETQ. The CDR3 is CASSPKTGMNPSDEQFF. The CDR3 DNA follows: TGCGCCAGCAGCCCTAAGACAGGAATGAACCCATCGGATGAGCAGTTCTTC.

This clonotype showed up just a few times. This CDR3 is missing its conserved last phenylalanine or tryptophan, likely due to a read error. The CDR3 loop is CASSRKRGYEQYS. The CDR3 bases are TGTGCCAGCAGTCGGAAGAGGGGGTACGAGCAGTACTCC. This chain joins TRBV28 and TRBJ2-7, with TRBD1 as a possible D gene (6 bases). The CDR3 length is 13 residues. V lost 5 bases and J 4 bases, leaving 12 bases between the germline ends. From germline, CDR1 is MDHEN and CDR2 SYDVKM.

This clonotype was detected only a few times. The chain couples TRBV5-5 to TRBJ2-5, with D tentatively TRBD1 (6 bases). With the DNA end fitting TRBJ2-1 better, the J assignment may be wrong. Germline CDR1 reads SGHKS; CDR2 reads YYEKEE (reference sequence). The CDR3 extends over 13 amino acids. DNA for the CDR3: TGTGCCAGCAGCTTGGGACAGGAGAATGAGCAGTTCTTC. Translation gives CASSLGQENEQFF.

This clonotype was detected many times. The chain couples TRBV7-9 to TRBJ2-5; a possible D gene is TRBD1 (5 bases). The CDR3 contains 14 residues. In germline, CDR1 is SEHNR, CDR2 FQNEAQ (reference sequence). V was trimmed by 5 bases and J by 1 base, leaving 11 bases between them. CDR3 bases: TGTGCCAGCAGCGTACAGGCTCTCCAAGAGACCCAGTACTTC. As protein: CASSVQALQETQYF.

Only a few counts were recorded for this clonotype. The chain links TRBV20-1 to TRBJ2-5; 8 bases map to TRBD2. CDR3 length equals 14 residues. With V trimmed by 0 bases and J by 4 bases, 4 bases remained unmatched. Germline V gene lookup returns CDR1 DFQATT and CDR2 SNEGSKA (reference sequence). CDR3 sequence: CSARESGLAETQYF. CDR3 DNA sequence: TGCAGTGCTAGAGAAAGTGGACTAGCAGAGACCCAGTACTTC.

In its sample, this clonotype was seen many times. The V call is TRBV9, the J call TRBJ2-3, with 8 bases identical to TRBD1. Germline lookup yields CDR1 SGDLS and CDR2 YYNGEE. The CDR3 has 13 amino acids. With 4 bases clipped from V and 5 bases from J, the junction kept 3 bases outside the gene matches. CDR3 sequence reads: CASSRDRGDTQYF. The CDR3 nucleotides read TGTGCCAGCAGCCGCGACAGGGGAGATACGCAGTATTTT. The variable domain in full, with the rest retrieved from reference TRBV9 and TRBJ2-3, is DSGVTQTPKHLITATGQRVTLRCSPRSGDLSVYWYQQSLDQGLQFLIQYYNGEERAKGNILERFSAQQFPDLHSELNLSSLELGDSALYFCASSRDRGDTQYFGPGTRLTVL.

This clonotype was observed a single time. The chain links TRBV3-1 to TRBJ2-3, with D maybe TRBD2 (6 bases). CDR1 LGHDT and CDR2 YNNKEL come from the germline V gene (reference sequence). CDR3 size: 15 residues. With 1 base removed from V and 0 bases from J, the gap between germline ends came to 8 bases. The CDR3 loop is CASSQVGTSTDTQYF. In DNA, the CDR3 is TGTGCCAGCAGCCAAGTAGGGACTAGCACAGATACGCAGTATTTT.

This clonotype was observed a handful of times. This chain joins TRBV28 and TRBJ2-7; tentative D call: TRBD1 (6 bases). With the DNA end fitting TRBJ2-1 better, the J assignment may be wrong. Germline V gene data show CDR1 as MDHEN and CDR2 as SYDVKM. This CDR3 comprises 14 residues. CDR3 bases: TGTGCCAGCAGGCGAACAGGGTCTGTGGATGAGCAGTTCTTC. Translation: CASRRTGSVDEQFF.

This chain links TRBV28 with TRBJ2-5, with D tentatively TRBD2 (5 bases). TRBJ2-1 explains the end of the DNA better; the J call may be wrong. This CDR3 spans 12 amino acids. Germline CDR1 and CDR2: MDHEN and SYDVKM. The CDR3, as DNA: TGTGCCAGCAGTACCACTAGGGATGAGCAGTTCTTC. This translates into CASSTTRDEQFF.

The V gene is TRBV20-1, the J gene TRBJ1-1; D might be TRBD1 (5 bases). The CDR3 length is 15 residues. V lost 0 bases and J 1 base, leaving 12 bases between the germline ends. In germline, CDR1 is DFQATT, CDR2 SNEGSKA (reference sequence). This CDR3 is CSARDRQGPNTEAFF. CDR3 sequence (DNA): TGCAGTGCTAGAGATAGGCAGGGACCGAACACTGAAGCTTTCTTT.

This clonotype was picked up a small number of times. The CDR3 loop is CASSPGTGISNQPQHF. The CDR3 coding sequence is TGTGCCAGCAGCCCCGGGACAGGAATTAGCAATCAGCCCCAGCATTTT. The rearrangement joins TRBV12-3 or TRBV12-4 to TRBJ1-5, with TRBD1 matching 8 bases. The CDR3 length is 16 residues. Trimming cost V 6 bases and J 0 bases; bases outside gene matches: 7.

On this clonotype: Its ends do not fully match the called genes, so a read error is possible. The rearrangement links TRBV6-1 to TRBJ1-6; D remains unclear. The CDR3 consists of 15 residues. Germline V CDR1 and CDR2: MNHNS, SASEGT. The CDR3 coding sequence is TGTGCCAGCAGTGAATTAGCTCGACATTCTTCACCCCTCGACTTT. Amino acid sequence: CASSELARHSSPLDF.

With respect to this clonotype: This sequence may be a read error, since a much larger clone differs from it by one base. This chain uses TRBV20-1 with TRBJ2-7; 7 nucleotides align to TRBD1. Germline assignment: CDR1 DFQATT and CDR2 SNEGSKA (reference sequence). CDR3 length equals 14 residues. The CDR3 loop is CSASLFGTVLERYF. The CDR3 DNA reads TGCAGTGCTAGTCTTTTCGGGACAGTCCTCGAGCGGTACTTC.

This clonotype was seen a few times. The J gene is TRBJ2-4, the V gene TRBV12-3 or TRBV12-4; D uncertain. Trimming removed 5 bases from V and 0 bases from J, with 8 bases in between. This CDR3 is 14 amino acids long. CDR3 DNA sequence: TGTGCCAGCAGTCAGCCAGGAGCCAAAAACATTCAGTACTTC. As protein: CASSQPGAKNIQYF.

At least ten counts were recorded for this clonotype. This sequence joins TRBV24-1 and TRBJ1-5; D possibly corresponds to TRBD1 (5 bases). This CDR3 region has 14 residues. The V end lost 5 bases, the J end lost 7 bases, and 14 bases lay between the germline ends. CDR1 and CDR2 (germline): KGHDR, SFDVKD. CDR3 sequence: CATSGNRWGQPQHF. In nucleotides, the CDR3 is TGTGCCACCAGTGGCAACAGGTGGGGCCAGCCCCAGCATTTT.

The chain employs TRBV21-1 and TRBJ2-5; TRBD1 is the table's D call, not checked against the DNA. TRBV21-1 is shown as a pseudogene. There are 20 residues in the CDR3. For the CDR3, the DNA is TGTGCCGGCAGCAAGGGACCACGAAGATTAACAGACAGGTACCAAGAGACCCAGTACTTC. This sequence encodes CAGSKGPRRLTDRYQETQYF.

V is TRBV20-1 and J is TRBJ1-1; D is unclear. Trimming left V 2 bases short and J 0 bases short, with 13 bases between. The germline V gene has CDR1 DFQATT and CDR2 SNEGSKA (reference sequence). The CDR3 has 15 amino acids. CDR3 loop: CSARMHSAMNTEAFF. CDR3 nucleotides: TGCAGTGCTAGAATGCACAGCGCGATGAACACTGAAGCTTTCTTT.

CDR3 in DNA: TGTGCCAGCAGTTTCTTACAGGTTAACGAGCAGTACTTC. Translated, it gives CASSFLQVNEQYF. The J gene is TRBJ2-7, the V gene TRBV12-3 or TRBV12-4, with TRBD1 as a possible D gene (5 bases). This CDR3 comprises 13 residues. Trimming took 3 bases from V and 5 from J, leaving 11 bases between them.